A single TCR beta chain is shown here with its context. The data stem from a study of OX40 agonist ivuxolimab in advanced cancers. Study-wide background: The group had a mean age of around 64 years, ranged from 23 to 79, and was less than 85% male.

Using immunoSEQ multiplex PCR, the repertoire was profiled, and TCRdb retains in-frame clones only, with some absent. This table has about 34,000 clones, approximately 78% appearing once. J gave up 0 bases and V 8 bases, and 4 bases lay outside the gene matches. Germline CDR1 is MNHEY and CDR2 is SVGAGI. The CDR3 length is 14 residues. The clonotype comes from an adult with an advanced solid tumor such as melanoma, head and neck, liver or kidney cancer. The J gene is TRBJ2-3, the V gene TRBV6-5; 8 bases are a match to TRBD2. Sequencing was performed on CD4+ or CD8+ T cells sorted from blood, taken in a trial of the OX40 agonist ivuxolimab. This chain's CDR3 is CASRGGLSTDTQYF. The DNA for the CDR3 is TGTGCCAGCCGGGGGGGCCTGAGCACAGATACGCAGTATTTT.